This T cell receptor (beta chain) was identified in a study of T cells in Graves' hyperthyroidism and ophthalmopathy. Study-level points and caveats: Ophthalmopathy stood apart from stable hyperthyroidism in a 13 V-J model.

TCR beta CDR3 region amplification was performed from RNA transcripts. During a first-round RT-PCR of the TCR CDR3, the HTBI primer set was used. MiXCR, applied by TCRdb to the multiplex PCR reads, yields one record per CDR3 protein. The sample yields around 800,000 distinct CDR3 sequences, roughly 40% seen once. The table lists this clonotype with many counts. Its antigen is not identified. The CDR3 consists of 12 residues. Trimming left V 3 bases short and J 6 bases short, with 6 bases between. Germline loops: CDR1 DFQATT, CDR2 SNEGSKA (reference sequence). The sequence derives from a man younger than 35 with Graves' hyperthyroidism. The rearrangement links TRBV20-1 to TRBJ1-6; D is unclear. The sample taken for sequencing was blood. CDR3 loop: CSASSGNSPLHF. CDR3 coding DNA: TGCAGTGCTAGTTCCGGTAATTCACCCCTCCACTTT.